This T cell receptor beta chain is drawn from a study of spatial heterogeneity in lung cancer. Study-wide context: Fewer alpha-chain than beta-chain sequences were consistently detected. In raw reads, more than 9.5 appearances on average were recorded for each unique TCR and UMI combination.

This sample's time point: sample taken at primary tumor resection. Whole RNA obtained from tumor, nontumor lung or frozen PBMC underwent sequencing without sorting. The cohort: around 79 early-stage, untreated non-small cell lung cancer patients. There are a few counts of this clonotype. A unique molecular identifier was carried by every single TCR cDNA molecule. Each CDR3 protein is one row after TCRdb ran MiXCR on the 5' RACE reads. This repertoire shows nearly 50,000 distinct CDR3 sequences, around 7.6% found once; its top ten account for less than 15%. The sequencing used PBMCs, collected at surgery. The receptor's source is a female donor with early-stage non-small cell lung cancer.

The DNA for the CDR3 is TGTGCCTGGAGTGACAGGAAAGGGGGGACGGGTGGCAATCAGCCCCAGCATTTT. Translation gives CAWSDRKGGTGGNQPQHF. The J gene is TRBJ1-5, the V gene TRBV30; D may be TRBD1 (6 bases). Trimming took 1 base from V and 2 from J, leaving 21 bases between them. Per the germline V gene, CDR1 is GTSNPN and CDR2 is SVGIG (reference sequence). The CDR3 has 18 residues.